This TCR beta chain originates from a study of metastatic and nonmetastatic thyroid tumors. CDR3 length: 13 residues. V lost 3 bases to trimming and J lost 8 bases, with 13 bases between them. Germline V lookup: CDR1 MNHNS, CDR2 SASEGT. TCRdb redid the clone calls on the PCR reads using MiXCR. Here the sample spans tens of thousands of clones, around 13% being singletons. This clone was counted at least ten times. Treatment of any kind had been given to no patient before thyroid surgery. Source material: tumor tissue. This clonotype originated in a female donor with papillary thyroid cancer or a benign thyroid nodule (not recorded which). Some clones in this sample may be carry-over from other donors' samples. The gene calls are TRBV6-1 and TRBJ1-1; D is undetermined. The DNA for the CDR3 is TGTGCCAGCAGTGAGCGTGGGTCCAGGGAAGCTTTCTTT. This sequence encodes CASSERGSREAFF.